The clone carrying this TCR beta chain occurred many times. TCRdb re-called the 5' RACE reads through MiXCR, storing one row per CDR3 protein. The sample records 400,000 to 500,000 distinct CDR3 sequences, about 20% being singletons. The record originates from a study of T-cell memory formation after mild COVID-19. CDR1 is MNHNY and CDR2 is SVGAGI in the germline V gene (reference sequence). V gave up 8 bases and J gave up 0 bases, with 11 bases separating them. This CDR3 contains 15 residues. The sample taken for sequencing was PBMCs or a T cell subset sorted from them (not recorded which). The clonotype was recovered from a man between 18 and 29 years old who had mild COVID-19 (a few samples of this study predate the infection). Cell type and time point are not known. The chain joins TRBV6-6 to TRBJ1-6; the D is unclear. The CDR3 sequence is CASSLSSSYNSPLHF. The CDR3 DNA sequence: TGTGCCAGCTCACTAAGCAGCTCCTATAATTCACCCCTCCACTTT.